Listed here is a single T cell receptor beta chain. The clone's antigen remains unknown. The sample is drawn from a study of cytomegalovirus exposure and HLA in healthy donors listed by TCRdb under 2017. About the full investigation: An earlier analysis of approximately 600 of the donors reported 250 to 300 Gb of sequence data and 100 million to 130 million unique TCR beta sequences from about 180 million T cells. Approximately 310 gigabases of sequencing data and 80 million or so unique TCR sequences were included in an early release covering about 600 HLA-typed donors. Of the roughly 400 genotyped donors, roughly 80% fell in the genetic ancestry cluster associated with self-reported Caucasian donors. The study was designed to test whether signatures of past pathogen exposure could be identified by cataloging public T cell receptors. The study used immunosequencing to profile the T cell repertoires of 670 or so subjects and linked those repertoires to cytomegalovirus serostatus. Along with the roughly 670-subject first cohort, a separate validation cohort of some 130 different subjects was used. To predict cytomegalovirus infection status, the study brought together high-throughput TCR immunosequencing, statistical association of individual TCRs with disease status, and machine learning. A later analysis re-analyzed previously published TCR beta repertoires from 666 donors and added high-resolution HLA genotyping to study TCR occurrence patterns. Rather than using new phenotypic data, the later analysis identified candidate immune exposures from TCR beta sequences and from how often those sequences occurred across donors. In an earlier analysis of 550 to 700 of the donors, high-throughput TCR beta sequencing was used to judge whether each TCR beta V gene segment behaved as functional or pseudogenic. Donor age, sex, ethnicity and CMV serostatus were compiled alongside the repertoire data. A later genetic analysis took genome-wide SNP genotypes for about 55% of the 666 donors and used that subset as a discovery cohort. All discovery cohort repertoires had been generated on a single sequencing platform. HLA typing covered class I and class II loci at four-digit resolution. Typing coverage varied by locus: roughly 620-640 donors for A, B, C, DRB1 and DQB1; roughly 510 for DQA1; 600 to 610 for DPA1; roughly 450 for DPB1. Several DR-DQ haplotypes were treated as single units for association and clustering because of strong linkage in the cohort. Among roughly 400 genotyped donors of the cohort, an average of approximately 220,000 unique TCR beta nucleotide sequences was sequenced per donor, of which approximately 18% were non-productive. Study-level results and caveats: While some public TCRs were present in many individuals, most TCR sequences turned up only very rarely across donors. Presence/absence analyses assumed roughly uniform sequencing depth across donors, an assumption that may not hold. In a later analysis, HLA-associated TCR beta chains showed more clonal expansion and lower generation probabilities than non-associated chains that were equally common. HLA typing was unavailable for some donors at each locus, so association tests used only the typed subset. Most CMV-associated TCR beta chains appeared to be HLA-restricted in a later analysis, and the HLA associations seemed to be driven largely by CMV exposure. In a later analysis, TCR association rates were found to vary across HLA loci, with the most associated TCRs seen for DRB1 alleles and the fewest for HLA-C alleles. Because counts were too low, roughly 16 rarely observed V segments, including chromosome 9 orphons, were left out of the earlier analysis of some 640 of the donors. Assigning TCR associations to individual alleles was difficult when HLA alleles, especially DR and DQ, strongly co-occurred. In a later analysis, around 17,000 TCR beta sequences were associated with specific HLA alleles at a false discovery rate of 0.05. A cluster of highly shared sequence variants was judged likely to be a technical artifact of the sequencing pipeline. Correlated functional status among segregating V segments might be attributable to linkage disequilibrium, but an unknown experimental factor could not be ruled out. In this cohort, only TCR beta chains were sequenced, and detectable features were limited by the absence of alpha or paired-chain data. An earlier analysis of several hundred of the donors showed that most TCR beta V segments appeared in productive rearrangements either about 87% or about 30% of the time, which broadly matched IMGT annotations. The authors suggested that the approach could potentially be extended to other disease states and immunological phenotypes. In the study, some 160 TCR beta chains were listed as associated with cytomegalovirus. The classifier was reported to diagnose cytomegalovirus status with high specificity and sensitivity in both the original cohort and the validation cohort. A further reported finding was that TCR beta sequences accurately predicted the HLA-A and HLA-B alleles for most subjects in the first cohort. The only immune exposure information available for the cohort was CMV serostatus. A later analysis reported that several top co-occurrence clusters appeared linked to parvovirus B19, influenza, CMV and Epstein-Barr virus. A few of the identified cytomegalovirus-associated TCR beta chains were confirmed in vitro to be specific for cytomegalovirus antigens. A later genetic analysis reported fewer N-insertions in productive TCRs among donors in an Asian-associated ancestry cluster than the roughly 700-donor mean. Some IMGT-functional V segments, including TRBV6-2 and TRBV6-3, could not be told apart with the 87-base-pair reads, so those segments were excluded. V-gene and J-gene trimming of TCR beta chains was associated with a missense DCLRE1C variant in a later genetic analysis, and the association was replicated in an independent cohort.

The method behind the library was the immunoSEQ multiplex PCR assay. A mixture of 60 forward primers for TCR Vbeta segments and 13 reverse primers for TCR Jbeta segments was used in the multiplex PCR. The CDR3 region of rearranged TCR beta genes was amplified from genomic DNA by a multiplex PCR assay. The Illumina HiSeq System was used to sequence the amplified TCR beta libraries as 87-base-pair reads. The study's processing was this. A later analysis tallied 70 million to 100 million unique TCR beta chains across the 600 to 700 repertoires, and around 12 million of those chains were shared by two or more donors. Raw reads were error-corrected and collapsed into unique sequences with a nearest-neighbor algorithm that merged closely related sequences to remove PCR and sequencing errors. To assign V, D and J gene segments, CDR3 sequences were aligned to IMGT reference sequences. For a sequence to be retained, at least a six-nucleotide match to both a V gene segment and a J gene segment was required. A rearrangement counted as productive if the CDR3 had no stop codons and remained in frame with V and J, and every other rearrangement counted as non-productive. CDR3 was defined by IMGT convention, running from the second conserved V-encoded cysteine to the conserved J-encoded phenylalanine. The earlier analysis of some 540 of the donors excluded any sequence lacking an unambiguous match to a single V gene segment. In an earlier analysis of several hundred of the donors, V segments were called functional above 56.7% productive rearrangements and were called segregating when the between-donor standard deviation exceeded 5%. A statistical classification framework was built for diagnosing cytomegalovirus status from the catalog of TCR beta chain sequences. In a later analysis, V and J genes were assigned by comparing TCR nucleotide sequences against IMGT/GENE-DB human TR gene sequences. Using the TCRdist pipeline, a later analysis assigned CDR3 sequences along with most-parsimonious VDJ recombination scenarios. A later analysis defined each TCR beta chain by its CDR3 amino acid sequence plus V-gene family, and excluded reads lacking a unique V-gene family. As a way to deal with suspected cross-contamination and a sequencing artifact, a later analysis dropped 450 to 700 nucleotide sequences that were highly shared and had low generation probability. For each public chain, a later analysis derived a clonal expansion index from normalized ranks of inferred template counts within each repertoire. A later analysis computed generation probabilities with a VDJ recombination model fitted to out-of-frame rearrangements, and checked the results against IGoR. In a later analysis, TCR-TCR, TCR-HLA and TCR-CMV co-occurrence was scored with hypergeometric tests, and a repertoire-size bias correction was applied to TCR pairs. In a later analysis, false discovery rates were estimated by permuting HLA or CMV assignments 20 times. A later analysis grouped co-occurring TCRs with DBSCAN, adding TCRdist sequence similarity when clustering within HLA-allele-positive subsets. For co-occurrence clustering, repertoires with fewer than 30,000 or more than 120,000 public chains were excluded, along with five or six repertoires with anomalous nucleotide sharing. Imported from immuneACCESS, the table was reduced by TCRdb to in-frame sequences with V and J called. These copies leave out some clones; in studies compared against another copy, an unresolved V gene accounts for under half, and the cause of the remainder is not known. V, J and clone size are taken as reported in that table, and D and trimming were inferred from the DNA itself. The table kept for this sample lists 130,000 or so clones. Under 2% of the sample is taken by the ten largest.

Taken from the germline V gene, the CDR1 and CDR2 loops are SGDLS and YYNGEE. V is cut back by 4 bases and J by 1 base, with 6 bases in the junction unmatched. Counted from cysteine to phenylalanine, this CDR3 has 15 amino acids. This entry keeps only the CDR3 DNA: 45 bases, framed from base 1. The cohort was made up of 666 healthy bone marrow donors. At the time of sampling, every cohort member was nominally healthy, though immune exposures that went unrecorded were likely present. The donor was CMV seronegative and belonged to the group of 380 or so seronegative cohort members. A peripheral blood sample was collected from each donor, and TCR beta sequencing was performed on peripheral blood mononuclear cells. Genomic DNA was extracted from the blood cell samples with the Qiagen DNeasy Blood Extraction Kit.

The V and J genes are TRBV9 and TRBJ2-5, with 8 bases in between that match TRBD2. The sequence came from a woman aged 40 to 50 in good health and CMV-seronegative. The sample was PBMCs. The DNA sequence is TGTGCCAGCAGCTTCCTTGCGGGGGGCCAAGAGACCCAGTACTTC. Translated, it reads CASSFLAGGQETQYF. Joined to the reference TRBV9 and TRBJ2-5 proteins, this CDR3 gives the full variable domain: DSGVTQTPKHLITATGQRVTLRCSPRSGDLSVYWYQQSLDQGLQFLIQYYNGEERAKGNILERFSAQQFPDLHSELNLSSLELGDSALYFCASSFLAGGQETQYFGPGTRLLVL.